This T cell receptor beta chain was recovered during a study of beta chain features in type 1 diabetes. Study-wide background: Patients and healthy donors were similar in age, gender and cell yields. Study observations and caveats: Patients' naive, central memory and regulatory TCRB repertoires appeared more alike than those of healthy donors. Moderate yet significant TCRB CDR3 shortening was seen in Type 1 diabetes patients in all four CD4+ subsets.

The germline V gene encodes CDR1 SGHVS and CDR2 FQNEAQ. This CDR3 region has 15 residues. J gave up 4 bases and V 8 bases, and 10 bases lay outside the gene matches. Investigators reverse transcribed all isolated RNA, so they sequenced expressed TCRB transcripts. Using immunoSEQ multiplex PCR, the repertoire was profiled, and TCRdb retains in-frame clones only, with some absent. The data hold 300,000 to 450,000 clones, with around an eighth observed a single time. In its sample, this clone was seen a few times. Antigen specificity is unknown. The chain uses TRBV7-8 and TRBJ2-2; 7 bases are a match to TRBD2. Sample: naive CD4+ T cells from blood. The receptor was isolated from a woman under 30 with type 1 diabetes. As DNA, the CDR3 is TGTGCCAGCGTCCTCAGGCGGGAGAGCACCGGGGAGCTGTTTTTT. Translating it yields CASVLRRESTGELFF. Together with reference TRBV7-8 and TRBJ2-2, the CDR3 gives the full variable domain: GAGVSQSPRYKVAKRGQDVALRCDPISGHVSLFWYQQALGQGPEFLTYFQNEAQLDKSGLPSDRFFAERPEGSVSTLKIQRTQQEDSAVYLCASVLRRESTGELFFGEGSRLTVL.